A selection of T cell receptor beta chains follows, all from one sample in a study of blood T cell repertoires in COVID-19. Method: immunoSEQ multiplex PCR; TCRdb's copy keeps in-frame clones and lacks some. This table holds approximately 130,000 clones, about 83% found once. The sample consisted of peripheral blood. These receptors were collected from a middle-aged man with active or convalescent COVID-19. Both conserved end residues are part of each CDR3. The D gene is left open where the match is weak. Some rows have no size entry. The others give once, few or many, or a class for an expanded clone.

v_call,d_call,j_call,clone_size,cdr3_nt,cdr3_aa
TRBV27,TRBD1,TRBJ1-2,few,TGTGCCAGCAGTAACCCGGGACAGGGGGTCTATGGCTACACCTTC,CASSNPGQGVYGYTF
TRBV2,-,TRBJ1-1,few,TGTGCCAGCCGGGGGGGCACTGAAGCTTTCTTT,CASRGGTEAFF
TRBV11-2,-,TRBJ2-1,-,TGTGCCAGCAGCTTAGATCGGGGACTCAATGAGCAGTTCTTC,CASSLDRGLNEQFF
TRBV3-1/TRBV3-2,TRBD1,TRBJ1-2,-,TGTGCCAGCAGCCCTTCCGGGACAGGAGCTACTCAAGGCACCTTC,CASSPSGTGATQGTF
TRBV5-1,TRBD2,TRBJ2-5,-,TGCGCCAGCAGCCTATATACTAGCGGGCTCGGGGAGACCCAGTACTTC,CASSLYTSGLGETQYF
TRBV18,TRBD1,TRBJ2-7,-,TGTGCCAGCTCACACCGGGACAGGGGAGGTCGTTCCTACGAGCAGTACTTC,CASSHRDRGGRSYEQYF
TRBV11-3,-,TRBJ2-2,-,TGTGCCAGCAGCTTAGGGACTATCGGGACCGGGGAGCTGTTTTTT,CASSLGTIGTGELFF
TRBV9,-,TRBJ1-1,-,TGTGCCAGCAGCCCCACGGGGAACACTGAAGCTTTCTTT,CASSPTGNTEAFF
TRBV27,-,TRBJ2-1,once,TGTGCCAGCAGTTTCGGAGGAATGAATAATGAGCAGTTCTTC,CASSFGGMNNEQFF
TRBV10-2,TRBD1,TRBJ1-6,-,TGCGCCAGCAGTGCCGGGACAGGGCTTTCAAATTCACCCCTCCACTTT,CASSAGTGLSNSPLHF
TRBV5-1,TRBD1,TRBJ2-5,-,TGCGCCAGCACCGGACAGGGGGCCCGCCAAGAGACCCAGTACTTC,CASTGQGARQETQYF
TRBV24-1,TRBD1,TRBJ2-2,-,TGTGCCACCAGTGATTCTGGACAGGGGGGTGCCGGGGAGCTGTTTTTT,CATSDSGQGGAGELFF
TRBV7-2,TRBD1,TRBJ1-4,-,TGTGCCAGCAGCTCATCACATCCGGGACAGGGGAAGGAGGGTGAAAAACTGTTTTTT,CASSSSHPGQGKEGEKLFF
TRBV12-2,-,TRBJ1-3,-,TGTGCAAGTCGCTTAGATAGTACAGGCCCCGGGGGAAACACCATATATTTT,CASRLDSTGPGGNTIYF
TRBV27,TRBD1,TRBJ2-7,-,TGTGCCAGCGCCGGGACAGGGGCTCGCGAGCAGTACTTC,CASAGTGAREQYF
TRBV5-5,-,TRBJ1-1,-,TGTGCCAGCAGCTCCCCCCATGGGCCGTTCACTGAAGCTTTCTTT,CASSSPHGPFTEAFF
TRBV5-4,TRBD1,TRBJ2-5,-,TGTGCCAGCAGGTCCGGGACAGCGCTTTACCAAGAGACCCAGTACTTC,CASRSGTALYQETQYF
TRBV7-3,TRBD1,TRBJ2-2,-,TGTGCCAGCAGCCTAACAGGGGAAGGCACCGGGGAGCTGTTTTTT,CASSLTGEGTGELFF
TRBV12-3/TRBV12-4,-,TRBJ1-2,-,TGTGCCACCGTAGGCGGGGGGCGAGGCTACACCTTC,CATVGGGRGYTF
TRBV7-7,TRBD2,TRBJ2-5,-,TGTGCCAGCAGCCAAGCGGGGGGACGGGAGACCCAGTACTTC,CASSQAGGRETQYF
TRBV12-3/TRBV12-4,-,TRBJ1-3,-,TGTGCCAGCGAGAGCTCTGGAAACACCATATATTTT,CASESSGNTIYF
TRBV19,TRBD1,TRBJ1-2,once,TGTGCCAGTAGCGGACAGGGGGCGCGAGGCTACACCTTC,CASSGQGARGYTF
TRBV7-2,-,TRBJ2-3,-,TGTGCCAGCAGCCCCGGGATTGGAAGCACAGATACGCAGTATTTT,CASSPGIGSTDTQYF
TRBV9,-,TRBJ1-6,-,TGTGCCAGCAGCCCGAACAGGGCCCATTCACCCCTCCACTTT,CASSPNRAHSPLHF
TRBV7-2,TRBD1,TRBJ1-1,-,TGTGCCAGCAGCTTAATGCAGGGGGCGAGCACTGAAGCTTTCTTT,CASSLMQGASTEAFF
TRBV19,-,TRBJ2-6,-,TGTGCCAGTAGTAGGGCAGGAACTGGGGCCAACGTCCTGACTTTC,CASSRAGTGANVLTF
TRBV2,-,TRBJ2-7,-,TGTGCCAGCAGTGTGACAGGTTCCCGCCACGAGCAGTACTTC,CASSVTGSRHEQYF
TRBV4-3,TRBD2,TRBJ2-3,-,TGCGCCAGCAGCCAAGGGGTCGGACTAGCGGGGGGAAATACGAATACGCAGTATTTT,CASSQGVGLAGGNTNTQYF
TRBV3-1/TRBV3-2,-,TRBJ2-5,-,TGTGCCAGCCGAGCGGTCCAAGAGACCCAGTACTTC,CASRAVQETQYF
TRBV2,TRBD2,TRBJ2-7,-,TGTGCCAGCAGTGAAGCCGGAGCGGGGGGGCAAGAGCAGTACTTC,CASSEAGAGGQEQYF
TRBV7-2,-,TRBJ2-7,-,TGTGCCAGCAGCCTTAACTACGAGCAGTACTTC,CASSLNYEQYF
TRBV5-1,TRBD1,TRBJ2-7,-,TGCGCCAGCAGCTTCGGGGACAGGGGGTCCGAGCAGTACTTC,CASSFGDRGSEQYF
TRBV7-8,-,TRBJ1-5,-,TGTGCCAGCAGCTTTCCAGGGGTGGATCAGCCCCAGCATTTT,CASSFPGVDQPQHF
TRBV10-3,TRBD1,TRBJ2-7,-,TGTGCATGCAGGGACAGGGTAGGCTACGAGCAGTACTTC,CACRDRVGYEQYF
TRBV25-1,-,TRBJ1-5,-,TGTGCCAGCAGTGAATCCGGAGGGAACCAGCCCCAGCATTTT,CASSESGGNQPQHF
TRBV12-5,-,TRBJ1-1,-,TGTGCTAGTGGTTTGGCTTTGAACACTGAAGCTTTCTTT,CASGLALNTEAFF
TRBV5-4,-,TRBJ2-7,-,TGTGCCAGCAGCTTGGCCGGGGTCTACGAGCAGTACTTC,CASSLAGVYEQYF
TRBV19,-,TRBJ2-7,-,TGTGCCAGTAGTAGTAGGGGAAAGACCTACGAGCAGTACTTC,CASSSRGKTYEQYF
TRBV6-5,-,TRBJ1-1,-,TGTGCCAGCAGTTACACGTCGGGGGGAAGGAGCACTGAAGCTTTCTTT,CASSYTSGGRSTEAFF
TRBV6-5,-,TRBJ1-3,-,TGTGCCAGCAGGACTTTCTTCTCTGGAAACACCATATATTTT,CASRTFFSGNTIYF
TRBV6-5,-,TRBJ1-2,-,TGTGCCAGCAAGAGGGCGAGTAACTATGGCTACACCTTC,CASKRASNYGYTF
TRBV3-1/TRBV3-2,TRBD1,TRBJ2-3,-,TGTGCCAGCAGCCCCCAAGGACAGGTGCGCACAGATACGCAGTATTTT,CASSPQGQVRTDTQYF
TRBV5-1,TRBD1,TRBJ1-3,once,TGCGCCAGCAGCGCCGACAGGGGGATCTCTGGAAACACCATATATTTT,CASSADRGISGNTIYF
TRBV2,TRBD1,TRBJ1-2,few,TGTGCCAGCAGGGATGGACAGGGGGCGCTTGGCTACACCTTC,CASRDGQGALGYTF
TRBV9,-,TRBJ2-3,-,TGTGCCAGCAGTGTACAGGGACTACCCAGCACAGATACGCAGTATTTT,CASSVQGLPSTDTQYF
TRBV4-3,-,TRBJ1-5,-,TGCGCCAGCAGCCAAGATCACACAAATCAGCCCCAGCATTTT,CASSQDHTNQPQHF
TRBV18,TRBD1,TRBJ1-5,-,TGTGCCAGCTCACCGGGACAGGGAGGCATTCAGCCCCAGCATTTT,CASSPGQGGIQPQHF
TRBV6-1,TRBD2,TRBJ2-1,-,TGTGCCAGCAGTGAACCGGGACTAGCGGTCAATGAGCAGTTCTTC,CASSEPGLAVNEQFF
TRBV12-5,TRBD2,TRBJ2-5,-,TGTGCTAGTGGTTTGGTACTTGGGGGAGGGCGGCCTCGCCAAGAGACCCAGTACTTC,CASGLVLGGGRPRQETQYF
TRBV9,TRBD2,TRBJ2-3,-,TGTGCCAGCAGCGTACGGGACTACATTAGCACAGATACGCAGTATTTT,CASSVRDYISTDTQYF
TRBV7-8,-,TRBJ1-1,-,TGTGCCAGCAGCTATAGCAACAGGGTGGACACTGAAGCTTTCTTT,CASSYSNRVDTEAFF
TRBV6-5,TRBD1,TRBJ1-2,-,TGTGCCAGCACCCAACAGGGGGCTCATGGCTACACCTTC,CASTQQGAHGYTF
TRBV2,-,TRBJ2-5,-,TGTGCCAGGAATAGGGGGGGCGGAGGAGAGACCCAGTACTTC,CARNRGGGGETQYF
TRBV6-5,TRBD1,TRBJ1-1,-,TGTGCCAGCAGTTACAGTGACAGGGTCGACACTGAAGCTTTCTTT,CASSYSDRVDTEAFF
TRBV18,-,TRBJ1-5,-,TGTGCCAGCTCACCTTCAGGGGTGGCCGATCAGCCCCAGCATTTT,CASSPSGVADQPQHF
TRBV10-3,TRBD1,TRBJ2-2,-,TGTGCCATCAGCCAGACAGGGCACACCGGGGAGCTGTTTTTT,CAISQTGHTGELFF
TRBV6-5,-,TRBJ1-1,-,TGTGCCAGCAGCCTGGGAGGGGACGGCTTCACTGAAGCTTTCTTT,CASSLGGDGFTEAFF
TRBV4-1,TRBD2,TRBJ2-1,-,TGCGCCAGCAGCCAAGTCTTCCAGCGGGGGGGTAATGAGCAGTTCTTC,CASSQVFQRGGNEQFF
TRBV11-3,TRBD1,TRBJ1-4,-,TGTGCCAGCAGCTGTCCGGGACAGGGGGCAATTAATGAAAAACTGTTTTTT,CASSCPGQGAINEKLFF
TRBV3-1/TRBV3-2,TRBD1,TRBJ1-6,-,TGTGCCAGCAGCCAGACCCGAAGGGCCCGGGACAGGGGGCAGATGGATAATTCACCCCTCCACTTT,CASSQTRRARDRGQMDNSPLHF